The rows below give T cell receptor beta chains drawn from one sample of a study of T cell changes during pregnancy in multiple sclerosis. Some clones are missing from TCRdb's copy, which holds only in-frame ones; the method was immunoSEQ multiplex PCR. The table shows roughly 24,000 clones, with roughly 86% occurring only once. The sample was CD4+ T cells from peripheral blood mononuclear cells, taken in the second trimester of pregnancy. These receptors came from a female donor in good health, enrolled as a control in a pregnancy study. CDR3s include the opening cysteine and the closing phenylalanine or tryptophan. A D gene is named only where the DNA matches it firmly. The listing skips clone size in some rows; elsewhere it reads once, few, many or a size class.

J gene: TRBJ1-6; D gene: .; clone size: .; V gene: TRBV11-2; CDR3 protein: CASSLDRVLSPLHF; CDR3 DNA: TGTGCCAGCAGCTTAGATCGGGTCCTATCACCCCTCCACTTT
J gene: TRBJ2-7; D gene: TRBD2; clone size: .; V gene: TRBV10-1; CDR3 protein: CASSRGPTSGYEQYF; CDR3 DNA: TGCGCCAGCAGCCGTGGCCCGACTAGCGGTTACGAGCAGTACTTC
J gene: TRBJ1-1; D gene: .; clone size: .; V gene: TRBV7-2; CDR3 protein: CASASPGQNTEAFF; CDR3 DNA: TGTGCCAGCGCCTCCCCTGGACAGAACACTGAAGCTTTCTTT
J gene: TRBJ2-7; D gene: .; clone size: .; V gene: TRBV15; CDR3 protein: CATSRDTGSEQYF; CDR3 DNA: TGTGCCACCAGCAGAGACACAGGGAGCGAGCAGTACTTC
J gene: TRBJ2-2; D gene: .; clone size: once; V gene: TRBV28; CDR3 protein: CASSLGGWGADTGELFF; CDR3 DNA: TGTGCCAGCAGTTTAGGGGGGTGGGGCGCGGACACCGGGGAGCTGTTTTTT
J gene: TRBJ2-2; D gene: TRBD2; clone size: .; V gene: TRBV20-1; CDR3 protein: CSAAGAGELFF; CDR3 DNA: TGCAGTGCAGCGGGGGCTGGGGAGCTGTTTTTT
J gene: TRBJ1-6; D gene: TRBD1; clone size: .; V gene: TRBV28; CDR3 protein: CASSHRTGMGNSPLHF; CDR3 DNA: TGTGCCAGCTCTCACCGGACAGGGATGGGGAATTCACCCCTCCACTTT
J gene: TRBJ2-1; D gene: .; clone size: once; V gene: TRBV28; CDR3 protein: CASSLAGYNEQFF; CDR3 DNA: TGTGCCAGCAGTTTAGCGGGTTACAATGAGCAGTTCTTC
J gene: TRBJ1-6; D gene: .; clone size: .; V gene: TRBV19; CDR3 protein: CASSGRQGGDSPLHF; CDR3 DNA: TGTGCCAGTAGTGGTCGGCAGGGAGGCGATTCACCCCTCCACTTT
J gene: TRBJ2-4; D gene: TRBD2; clone size: .; V gene: TRBV2; CDR3 protein: CASSRLAGEGNIQYF; CDR3 DNA: TGTGCCAGCAGTCGACTAGCGGGAGAGGGTAACATTCAGTACTTC
J gene: TRBJ2-3; D gene: TRBD1; clone size: .; V gene: TRBV7-2; CDR3 protein: CASSLRTGGGFTDTQYF; CDR3 DNA: TGTGCCAGCAGCCTTCGGACAGGGGGAGGATTCACAGATACGCAGTATTTT
J gene: TRBJ1-1; D gene: .; clone size: .; V gene: TRBV29-1; CDR3 protein: CSAPGLTNTEAFF; CDR3 DNA: TGCAGCGCCCCGGGACTCACGAACACTGAAGCTTTCTTT
J gene: TRBJ2-1; D gene: .; clone size: .; V gene: TRBV11-2; CDR3 protein: CASSLDKEGKVWNEQFF; CDR3 DNA: TGTGCCAGCAGCTTAGATAAGGAGGGAAAAGTATGGAATGAGCAGTTCTTC
J gene: TRBJ1-5; D gene: TRBD1; clone size: .; V gene: TRBV6-5; CDR3 protein: CASSRDRGHQPQHF; CDR3 DNA: TGTGCCAGCAGCAGGGACAGGGGGCATCAGCCCCAGCATTTT
J gene: TRBJ1-1; D gene: .; clone size: .; V gene: TRBV10-3; CDR3 protein: CAITKEYRRTEAFF; CDR3 DNA: TGTGCCATCACGAAAGAGTACCGGAGAACTGAAGCTTTCTTT
J gene: TRBJ2-3; D gene: TRBD1; clone size: few; V gene: TRBV5-1; CDR3 protein: CASSWGQGASTDTQYF; CDR3 DNA: TGCGCCAGCAGCTGGGGACAGGGGGCTAGCACAGATACGCAGTATTTT
J gene: TRBJ1-5; D gene: .; clone size: .; V gene: TRBV28; CDR3 protein: CASSFSTRGRAVNQPQHF; CDR3 DNA: TGTGCCAGCAGTTTTAGTACAAGAGGCAGGGCCGTTAATCAGCCCCAGCATTTT
J gene: TRBJ1-4; D gene: .; clone size: .; V gene: TRBV15; CDR3 protein: CATSFTKGATNEKLFF; CDR3 DNA: TGTGCCACCAGCTTCACGAAAGGAGCAACTAATGAAAAACTGTTTTTT
J gene: TRBJ2-7; D gene: .; clone size: .; V gene: TRBV10-3; CDR3 protein: CAISESNQGRSYEQYF; CDR3 DNA: TGTGCCATCAGTGAGTCGAACCAGGGTCGGTCCTACGAGCAGTACTTC
J gene: TRBJ1-1; D gene: TRBD1; clone size: .; V gene: TRBV5-6; CDR3 protein: CASSFTGGAVGTFF; CDR3 DNA: TGTGCCAGCAGCTTCACAGGGGGCGCGGTTGGAACTTTCTTT
J gene: TRBJ1-2; D gene: .; clone size: .; V gene: TRBV29-1; CDR3 protein: CSVITDNYGYTF; CDR3 DNA: TGCAGCGTAATCACTGATAACTATGGCTACACCTTC
J gene: TRBJ1-2; D gene: .; clone size: .; V gene: TRBV7-9; CDR3 protein: CASSTWQDRANYGYTF; CDR3 DNA: TGTGCCAGCAGCACCTGGCAAGACAGAGCTAACTATGGCTACACCTTC
J gene: TRBJ1-1; D gene: TRBD1; clone size: .; V gene: TRBV18; CDR3 protein: CASSRSTGADTEAFF; CDR3 DNA: TGTGCCAGCTCACGGTCGACAGGGGCGGACACTGAAGCTTTCTTT
J gene: TRBJ2-1; D gene: TRBD2; clone size: .; V gene: TRBV7-2; CDR3 protein: CASSLGLAGRVPYNEQFF; CDR3 DNA: TGTGCCAGCAGCTTAGGACTAGCGGGAAGGGTCCCCTACAATGAGCAGTTCTTC
J gene: TRBJ2-7; D gene: TRBD2; clone size: .; V gene: TRBV6-6; CDR3 protein: CASSYGGGTYEQYF; CDR3 DNA: TGTGCCAGCAGTTACGGCGGGGGAACGTACGAGCAGTACTTC
J gene: TRBJ2-1; D gene: .; clone size: .; V gene: TRBV5-4; CDR3 protein: CASSLEAHNEQFF; CDR3 DNA: TGTGCCAGCAGCTTAGAGGCCCACAATGAGCAGTTCTTC
J gene: TRBJ2-7; D gene: TRBD1; clone size: medium-sized; V gene: TRBV5-1; CDR3 protein: CASSPGTGAGEQYF; CDR3 DNA: TGCGCCAGCAGCCCTGGGACAGGGGCCGGCGAGCAGTACTTC
J gene: TRBJ1-2; D gene: .; clone size: .; V gene: TRBV6-5; CDR3 protein: CASSFRGARYAF; CDR3 DNA: TGTGCCAGCAGTTTTCGGGGGGCTCGCTACGCCTTC
J gene: TRBJ2-5; D gene: TRBD2; clone size: .; V gene: TRBV28; CDR3 protein: CASSERLAGLETQYF; CDR3 DNA: TGTGCCAGCAGTGAAAGACTAGCGGGACTGGAGACCCAGTACTTC
J gene: TRBJ2-7; D gene: TRBD1; clone size: .; V gene: TRBV5-6; CDR3 protein: CASSLGQGYYEQYF; CDR3 DNA: TGTGCCAGCAGCTTGGGACAGGGCTACTACGAGCAGTACTTC
J gene: TRBJ2-3; D gene: TRBD2; clone size: .; V gene: TRBV7-8; CDR3 protein: CASLSGRAIDTQYF; CDR3 DNA: TGTGCCAGCCTTAGCGGGAGGGCCATAGATACGCAGTATTTT
J gene: TRBJ1-1; D gene: TRBD1; clone size: few; V gene: TRBV30; CDR3 protein: CAWSPPAGGATEAFF; CDR3 DNA: TGTGCCTGGAGCCCGCCGGCAGGGGGCGCCACTGAAGCTTTCTTT
J gene: TRBJ1-2; D gene: .; clone size: .; V gene: TRBV11-2; CDR3 protein: CASSSLSRGYTF; CDR3 DNA: TGTGCCAGCAGCTCGCTATCCAGGGGCTACACCTTC
J gene: TRBJ1-1; D gene: .; clone size: few; V gene: TRBV2; CDR3 protein: CASRGSSAFF; CDR3 DNA: TGTGCCAGCCGGGGGAGTTCAGCTTTCTTT
J gene: TRBJ1-6; D gene: .; clone size: .; V gene: TRBV5-1; CDR3 protein: CASSDSPGQKGSPLHF; CDR3 DNA: TGCGCCAGCAGCGACTCGCCGGGACAAAAGGGATCACCCCTCCACTTT
J gene: TRBJ2-3; D gene: TRBD1; clone size: .; V gene: TRBV4-2; CDR3 protein: CASSQRGQSQDTQYF; CDR3 DNA: TGTGCCAGCAGCCAAAGGGGACAGTCACAGGATACGCAGTATTTT
J gene: TRBJ1-1; D gene: .; clone size: .; V gene: TRBV25-1; CDR3 protein: CASTMGANTEAFF; CDR3 DNA: TGTGCCAGCACCATGGGGGCTAACACTGAAGCTTTCTTT
J gene: TRBJ1-4; D gene: TRBD1; clone size: .; V gene: TRBV4-1; CDR3 protein: CASSQVGQINEKLFF; CDR3 DNA: TGCGCCAGCAGCCAAGTGGGACAGATTAATGAAAAACTGTTTTTT
J gene: TRBJ2-7; D gene: .; clone size: .; V gene: TRBV11-2; CDR3 protein: CASSTRPVGVTWEQYF; CDR3 DNA: TGTGCCAGCAGCACCCGCCCCGTCGGGGTTACATGGGAGCAGTACTTC
J gene: TRBJ2-7; D gene: .; clone size: .; V gene: TRBV5-5; CDR3 protein: CASSFGQYSYEQYF; CDR3 DNA: TGTGCCAGCAGCTTTGGACAGTACTCCTACGAGCAGTACTTC
J gene: TRBJ2-7; D gene: TRBD2; clone size: .; V gene: TRBV5-1; CDR3 protein: CASSAGGRPHEQYF; CDR3 DNA: TGCGCCAGCTCCGCCGGCGGGAGACCCCACGAGCAGTACTTC
J gene: TRBJ2-5; D gene: .; clone size: .; V gene: TRBV4-1; CDR3 protein: CASSQEPAASSAAQETQYF; CDR3 DNA: TGCGCCAGCAGCCAAGAGCCGGCAGCCTCTAGCGCCGCCCAAGAGACCCAGTACTTC
J gene: TRBJ1-2; D gene: .; clone size: .; V gene: TRBV23-1; CDR3 protein: CAHLYWSNYGYTF; CDR3 DNA: TGCGCTCACCTGTACTGGTCCAACTATGGCTACACCTTC
J gene: TRBJ1-6; D gene: TRBD1; clone size: .; V gene: TRBV9; CDR3 protein: CASSVGDRERSPLHF; CDR3 DNA: TGTGCCAGCAGCGTAGGGGACAGGGAACGTTCACCCCTCCACTTT
J gene: TRBJ1-1; D gene: TRBD1; clone size: .; V gene: TRBV7-2; CDR3 protein: CASSLAVTGGEAFF; CDR3 DNA: TGTGCCAGCAGCTTAGCCGTGACAGGGGGTGAAGCTTTCTTT
J gene: TRBJ2-7; D gene: TRBD1; clone size: .; V gene: TRBV2; CDR3 protein: CASKTGGYEQYF; CDR3 DNA: TGTGCCAGCAAGACAGGGGGCTACGAGCAGTACTTC
J gene: TRBJ2-5; D gene: TRBD2; clone size: once; V gene: TRBV19; CDR3 protein: CASSIGGGETETQYF; CDR3 DNA: TGTGCCAGTAGTATAGGTGGGGGGGAGACGGAGACCCAGTACTTC
J gene: TRBJ1-1; D gene: .; clone size: once; V gene: TRBV9; CDR3 protein: CASSVALGAPNTEAFF; CDR3 DNA: TGTGCCAGCAGCGTAGCTCTCGGAGCCCCGAACACTGAAGCTTTCTTT
J gene: TRBJ1-2; D gene: TRBD1; clone size: few; V gene: TRBV5-1; CDR3 protein: CASSLALGTGVDGYTF; CDR3 DNA: TGCGCCAGCAGCTTGGCCCTAGGGACAGGGGTTGATGGCTACACCTTC
J gene: TRBJ2-7; D gene: TRBD1; clone size: .; V gene: TRBV5-4; CDR3 protein: CASSFGQGAPYEQYF; CDR3 DNA: TGTGCCAGCAGCTTCGGGCAGGGGGCCCCCTACGAGCAGTACTTC
J gene: TRBJ1-5; D gene: .; clone size: few; V gene: TRBV5-6; CDR3 protein: CASSLYRTHSNQPQHF; CDR3 DNA: TGTGCCAGCAGCCTGTACAGGACGCATAGCAATCAGCCCCAGCATTTT
J gene: TRBJ2-3; D gene: .; clone size: .; V gene: TRBV5-1; CDR3 protein: CASSLERPITDTQYF; CDR3 DNA: TGCGCCAGCAGCTTGGAGCGGCCGATCACAGATACGCAGTATTTT
J gene: TRBJ1-1; D gene: .; clone size: few; V gene: TRBV5-4; CDR3 protein: CASGRDRNTEAFF; CDR3 DNA: TGTGCCAGCGGGCGGGATCGGAACACTGAAGCTTTCTTT
J gene: TRBJ2-1; D gene: .; clone size: .; V gene: TRBV4-1; CDR3 protein: CASSPGTSLYNEQFF; CDR3 DNA: TGCGCCAGCAGCCCCGGGACTTCCCTCTACAATGAGCAGTTCTTC
J gene: TRBJ2-1; D gene: TRBD2; clone size: .; V gene: TRBV5-1; CDR3 protein: CASSTGLAGGPYNEQFF; CDR3 DNA: TGCGCCAGCAGCACCGGACTAGCGGGAGGGCCGTACAATGAGCAGTTCTTC
J gene: TRBJ1-5; D gene: .; clone size: medium-sized; V gene: TRBV6-1; CDR3 protein: CASSEAGHSNQPQHF; CDR3 DNA: TGTGCCAGCAGTGAAGCGGGGCATAGCAATCAGCCCCAGCATTTT
J gene: TRBJ2-3; D gene: TRBD2; clone size: .; V gene: TRBV11-2; CDR3 protein: CASSLGLAGVTDTQYF; CDR3 DNA: TGTGCCAGCAGCTTGGGGCTAGCGGGGGTCACAGATACGCAGTATTTT
J gene: TRBJ2-3; D gene: .; clone size: .; V gene: TRBV5-1; CDR3 protein: CASSLVLDTQYF; CDR3 DNA: TGCGCCAGCAGCTTGGTTCTGGATACGCAGTATTTT
J gene: TRBJ2-7; D gene: .; clone size: .; V gene: TRBV7-8; CDR3 protein: CASSLAAGNSYEQYF; CDR3 DNA: TGTGCCAGCAGCTTAGCTGCAGGGAATTCCTACGAGCAGTACTTC
J gene: TRBJ1-2; D gene: .; clone size: few; V gene: TRBV7-3; CDR3 protein: CASSETEYGYTF; CDR3 DNA: TGTGCCAGCAGCGAAACAGAGTATGGCTACACCTTC